The clone carrying this T cell receptor beta chain was detected ten times or more. The CDR3 contains 14 residues. V shed 4 bases, J shed 0 bases, and the junction held 2 bases outside the gene matches. Germline CDR1 and CDR2: SQVTM and ANQGSEA. RNA was extracted from whole blood without cell sorting, alongside germline DNA. The source of the sample is a study of tumor-infiltrating lymphocytes in primary liver carcinoma. For the study at large: Surgical resection treated primary liver carcinoma in the patients.

TCR beta cDNA came from roughly 0.45 ug total RNA, primed with a constant-region primer. Three nested multiplex PCR rounds of slightly modified ARM-PCR generated TCR beta libraries. TRBV1-TRBV30 forward primers paired with a C-beta reverse primer drove the first two PCR rounds, 10 cycles each. MiXCR, run by TCRdb on the multiplex PCR reads, gives a single entry per CDR3 protein. The repertoire holds 250,000 to 350,000 distinct CDR3 sequences, around 50% seen once, with about a sixth in the top ten. The sequenced material came from peripheral blood. V and J are TRBV29-1 and TRBJ2-1; 8 bases agree with TRBD2. The receptor was isolated from a woman between 25 and 40 years old with primary liver carcinoma and hepatitis B virus infection. CDR3 DNA: TGCAGCGTTGGCGGGAGGTTCTCCTACAATGAGCAGTTCTTC. Its protein is CSVGGRFSYNEQFF.